The 30 T cell receptor beta chains below were found in one sample sequenced in a study of control samples from healthy donors and cancer patients. Assay used: immunoSEQ multiplex PCR; TCRdb lists only in-frame clones, some missing. The table has around 120,000 clones, about 95% seen once. Sequenced input: blood. Source of these receptors: a man aged 25 to 40 in good health.

This sequence joins TRBV9 and TRBJ2-2, with TRBD2 identical over 7 bases. This CDR3 spans 14 amino acids. V was pared by 6 bases and J by 3 bases, with 5 bases of the junction left unmatched. Looked up from germline, CDR1 is SGDLS and CDR2 is YYNGEE. Written as DNA, the CDR3 is TGTGCCAGCACCGGGGGGTGGGACACCGGGGAGCTGTTTTTT. Encoded protein: CASTGGWDTGELFF.

The rearrangement joins TRBV5-4 to TRBJ1-1; D not resolved. The CDR3 contains 14 residues. Germline loops: CDR1 SGHNT, CDR2 YYREEE (reference sequence). The ends were cut back, 0 bases at V and 1 base at J, with 7 bases in the middle. The CDR3 reads CASSLAAGNTEAFF. CDR3 DNA sequence: TGTGCCAGCAGCTTGGCAGCAGGGAACACTGAAGCTTTCTTT.

This chain uses TRBV19 with TRBJ2-1; the D gene is possibly TRBD1 (6 bases). The CDR3 length is 13 residues. Trimming took 1 base from V and 5 from J, leaving 6 bases between them. The germline CDR1 and CDR2 sequences are LNHDA and SQIVND (reference sequence). The CDR3 protein is CASSIGTDNEQFF. CDR3 coding DNA: TGTGCCAGTAGTATAGGGACAGACAATGAGCAGTTCTTC.

The rearrangement uses TRBV28 and TRBJ1-5, with 9 nucleotides matching TRBD1. This CDR3 spans 15 amino acids. Germline loops: CDR1 MDHEN, CDR2 SYDVKM. V gave up 6 bases and J gave up 2 bases; unmatched junction bases: 5. CDR3 bases: TGTGCCAGCAGCCCGGACAGGGGTGGCAATCAGCCCCAGCATTTT. Translated: CASSPDRGGNQPQHF.

The V gene is TRBV30, the J gene TRBJ1-4, with D possibly TRBD1 on 5 matching bases. The germline V gene encodes CDR1 GTSNPN and CDR2 SVGIG (reference sequence). The V gene lost 8 bases and the J gene lost 4 bases, with 14 bases spanning the gap. This CDR3 region has 13 residues. The CDR3 is CAGAQENNEKLFF. In nucleotides, the CDR3 is TGTGCCGGCGCACAGGAAAATAATGAAAAACTGTTTTTT.

The CDR3 DNA reads as TGTGCCAGCAGCCAATCTCCTCGAGGTAGGGGCGAGCAGTACTTC. This translates into CASSQSPRGRGEQYF. This chain links TRBV4-2 with TRBJ2-7; D may be TRBD1 (5 bases). The germline gives CDR1 LGHNA, CDR2 YNFKEQ. This CDR3 region has 15 residues. V lost 2 bases to trimming and J lost 6 bases, with 17 bases between them.

Here the CDR3 DNA reads TGTGCCAGCAGCGTAGAAGAGCGGGGGGGGTATGAGCAGTTCTTC. This codes for CASSVEERGGYEQFF. The chain carries TRBV9 and TRBJ2-1; 10 nucleotides agree with TRBD2. Per germline, CDR1 SGDLS and CDR2 YYNGEE. The length of the CDR3 is 15 residues. The trim removed 0 bases at V and 8 bases at J, leaving 5 bases unmatched.

This chain uses TRBV4-3 with TRBJ1-4; TRBD1 matches 11 bases. The CDR3 spans 16 residues. The V and J ends lost 0 bases and 7 bases, in that order; junction bases with no gene match: 4. CDR1 LGHNA and CDR2 YSLEER come from the germline V gene. In DNA, the CDR3 is TGCGCCAGCAGCCAAGAAATAGGGACAGGGGGTGAAAAACTGTTTTTT. Residues: CASSQEIGTGGEKLFF.

V usage is TRBV11-1 and J usage is TRBJ2-5; tentative D call: TRBD2 (6 bases). In germline, CDR1 is SGHAT, CDR2 FQDESV (reference sequence). The CDR3 length is 16 residues. Between the trimmed V and J ends, which lost 5 bases and 9 bases, there was a span of 25 bases. This chain's CDR3 is CASSPPRAGATGAQYF. CDR3 DNA sequence: TGTGCCAGCAGCCCACCCCGGGCCGGGGCAACGGGGGCCCAGTACTTC.

This chain connects TRBV7-8 to TRBJ2-5; the match to TRBD2 covers 13 bases. Germline CDR1 and CDR2: SGHVS and FQNEAQ. With V trimmed by 5 bases and J by 0 bases, 6 bases remained unmatched. The CDR3 is made up of 17 amino acids. For the CDR3, the DNA is TGTGCCAGCAGCACACTAGCGGGGGGGTCCGACCAAGAGACCCAGTACTTC. It translates to CASSTLAGGSDQETQYF.

The rearrangement links TRBV30 to TRBJ1-2, with 7 bases fitting TRBD1. The junction had 4 bases not matched to a gene; V was cut back by 6 bases and J by 0 bases. Germline CDR1 GTSNPN, CDR2 SVGIG (reference sequence). This CDR3 region has 13 residues. CDR3 DNA sequence: TGTGCCTGTAGGGGGCGGACTAACTATGGCTACACCTTC. This encodes CACRGRTNYGYTF.

The J gene is TRBJ1-6, the V gene TRBV28; a possible D gene is TRBD1 (6 bases). V gave up 5 bases and J gave up 0 bases, with 14 bases separating them. CDR1 is MDHEN and CDR2 is SYDVKM in the germline V gene. The CDR3 has 17 residues. CDR3 sequence reads: CASSIPRGSSYNSPLHF. In DNA form, the CDR3 reads TGTGCCAGCAGTATTCCCAGGGGAAGCTCCTATAATTCACCCCTCCACTTT.

The chain is built from TRBV27 and TRBJ2-5; D might be TRBD1 or TRBD2, each matching 5 bases. V gave up 6 bases and J gave up 2 bases, with 16 bases separating them. The germline V gene encodes CDR1 MNHEY and CDR2 SMNVEV (reference sequence). The CDR3 contains 15 residues. CDR3 sequence (DNA): TGTGCCAGCAGGGGGGACCGACTCTCGCAAGAGACCCAGTACTTC. Its translation: CASRGDRLSQETQYF.

The chain has TRBV24-1 and TRBJ2-1, with D possibly TRBD2 on 6 matching bases. The V and J ends lost 8 bases and 9 bases respectively, with 16 bases between them. Germline values: CDR1 KGHDR, CDR2 SFDVKD. There are 13 residues in the CDR3. The CDR3, as DNA: TGTGCCACCACCGATTGGGGGGAGAGTGAGCAGTTCTTC. Translating gives CATTDWGESEQFF.

This clone was observed once. V and J are TRBV4-2 and TRBJ1-1; possibly TRBD1 for D (6 bases). With 6 bases removed from V and 11 bases from J, the gap between germline ends came to 28 bases. Germline CDR1 and CDR2: LGHNA and YNFKEQ. The CDR3 sequence is 16 residues long. The CDR3 region has the DNA TGTGCCAGCAGTCCCCAACCTAGGGGGACCTCTAAAGGGGCTTTCTTT. Translation: CASSPQPRGTSKGAFF.

The rearrangement joins TRBV30 to TRBJ1-1; D perhaps matches TRBD1 (5 bases). This CDR3 spans 13 amino acids. From germline, CDR1 is GTSNPN and CDR2 SVGIG (reference sequence). V dropped 1 base and J dropped 6 bases, with 12 bases sitting between them. In nucleotides, the CDR3 is TGTGCCTGGAGTGCACGGTCGGGGGCTGAAGCTTTCTTT. Its translation: CAWSARSGAEAFF. The full variable domain, in which reference TRBV30 and TRBJ1-1 provide the parts outside the CDR3, is SQTIHQWPATLVQPVGSPLSLECTVEGTSNPNLYWYRQAAGRGLQLLFYSVGIGQISSEVPQNLSASRPQDRQFILSSKKLLLSDSGFYLCAWSARSGAEAFFGQGTRLTVV.

The chain recombines TRBV4-1 with TRBJ2-1; 9 bases match TRBD2. The CDR3 has 16 amino acids. Germline V lookup: CDR1 MGHRA, CDR2 YSYEKL. V gave up 4 bases and J gave up 7 bases; unmatched junction bases: 11. Here the CDR3 reads CASSPMGGGVDNEQFF. The CDR3, as DNA: TGCGCCAGCAGCCCCATGGGCGGGGGGGTCGATAATGAGCAGTTCTTC.

The chain employs TRBV27 and TRBJ1-1, with 9 nucleotides matching TRBD1. Germline V gene data show CDR1 as MNHEY and CDR2 as SMNVEV (reference sequence). CDR3 length: 14 residues. V shed 5 bases, J shed 6 bases, and the junction held 7 bases outside the gene matches. The CDR3 DNA sequence: TGTGCCAGCAGTCCACCGGACAGGGGAGCTGAAGCTTTCTTT. This sequence encodes CASSPPDRGAEAFF.

This clone was detected only once. This chain connects TRBV4-1 to TRBJ1-4, with a possible D match to TRBD1 (6 bases). This CDR3 is 17 amino acids long. V lost 3 bases to trimming and J lost 4 bases, with 18 bases between them. Per germline, CDR1 MGHRA and CDR2 YSYEKL. CDR3 in DNA: TGCGCCAGCAGCCAGGGACACAGGGTGTTTAATAATGAAAAACTGTTTTTT. It yields the protein CASSQGHRVFNNEKLFF.

The rearrangement links TRBV18 to TRBJ2-1; D remains unclear. Germline assignment: CDR1 KGHSH and CDR2 LQKENI. This CDR3 contains 14 residues. V gave up 3 bases and J gave up 6 bases, with 12 bases separating them. In DNA, the CDR3 is TGTGCCAGCTCACCCCCCGGTCCTTCCAATGAGCAGTTCTTC. Protein sequence: CASSPPGPSNEQFF.

The chain combines TRBV19 with TRBJ1-2, with D unresolved. The CDR3 extends over 15 amino acids. Germline-derived CDR1 and CDR2 are LNHDA and SQIVND (reference sequence). V lost 7 bases and J 0 bases, leaving 15 bases between the germline ends. The CDR3 region has the DNA TGTGCCAGTACCCCAAAGAACGGCCCTAACTATGGCTACACCTTC. This encodes CASTPKNGPNYGYTF.

The chain employs TRBV3-1 (or the pseudogene TRBV3-2) and TRBJ2-3; D ambiguous. CDR3 length equals 14 residues. In germline, CDR1 is LGHDT, CDR2 YNNKEL (reference sequence). V was shortened by 4 bases and J by 1 base, with 9 bases between the two germline ends. CDR3 sequence (DNA): TGTGCCAGCAGCCCAGATAGGGGCACAGATACGCAGTATTTT. Its protein is CASSPDRGTDTQYF.

J is TRBJ2-7 and V is TRBV19; D perhaps matches TRBD1 (5 bases). Germline CDR1 is LNHDA and CDR2 is SQIVND (reference sequence). V lost 3 bases and J 4 bases, leaving 10 bases between the germline ends. The CDR3 has 13 residues. Here the CDR3 DNA reads TGTGCCAGTAGTATGTCTTCAGGGTACGAGCAGTACTTC. This sequence encodes CASSMSSGYEQYF.

V usage is TRBV18 and J usage is TRBJ1-5; D is ambiguous. Germline assignment: CDR1 KGHSH and CDR2 LQKENI. The CDR3 spans 13 residues. The V end lost 3 bases, the J end lost 3 bases, and 6 bases lay between the germline ends. CDR3 loop: CASSPHFNQPQHF. CDR3 sequence (DNA): TGTGCCAGCTCACCCCACTTCAATCAGCCCCAGCATTTT.

The J gene is TRBJ2-1, the V gene TRBV28; unclear D gene. Per germline, CDR1 MDHEN and CDR2 SYDVKM. The CDR3 contains 15 residues. Between the trimmed V and J ends, which lost 9 bases and 0 bases, there was a span of 15 bases. The CDR3 coding sequence is TGTGCCAGTCGCCGTGTTAGGAGCTCCTACAATGAGCAGTTCTTC. It codes for CASRRVRSSYNEQFF.

The gene calls are TRBV11-2 and TRBJ2-5, with D possibly TRBD1 on 8 matching bases. This CDR3 contains 18 residues. Germline V CDR1 and CDR2: SGHAT, FQNNGV. Deletions cut 1 base from V and 2 bases from J, with 20 bases between. The CDR3 protein is CASSLVPGGWRGQETQYF. As DNA, the CDR3 is TGTGCCAGCAGCTTAGTCCCAGGGGGCTGGCGGGGGCAAGAGACCCAGTACTTC.

The chain combines TRBV5-3 with TRBJ2-7, with unresolved D. TRBV5-3 is treated as an ORF (open reading frame) with a function not yet certain. The V end was cut by 0 bases, the J end by 0 bases, with 7 bases between. CDR3 length: 14 amino acids. The CDR3 loop is CARSLAKGSYEQYF. In DNA form, the CDR3 reads TGTGCCAGAAGCTTGGCCAAGGGCTCCTACGAGCAGTACTTC.

This chain links TRBV12-5 with TRBJ1-1; D might be TRBD1 (5 bases). The CDR3 has 13 residues. Looked up from germline, CDR1 is LGHNT and CDR2 is FRNRAP. V was pared by 1 base and J by 5 bases, with 8 bases between. The CDR3 sequence: CASGLEEGTEAFF. As DNA, the CDR3 is TGTGCTAGTGGTTTGGAGGAGGGGACTGAAGCTTTCTTT.

This clone was detected once. This chain connects TRBV29-1 to TRBJ1-4; a possible D gene is TRBD1 (5 bases). V gave up 6 bases and J gave up 7 bases, with 18 bases separating them. Looked up from germline, CDR1 is SQVTM and CDR2 is ANQGSEA. The CDR3 loop spans 14 amino acids. CDR3 DNA sequence: TGCAGCGTCGGGAACAACCAGGGTGGTGAAAAACTGTTTTTT. It translates to CSVGNNQGGEKLFF.

The chain is built from TRBV28 and TRBJ2-5, with TRBD2 identical over 14 bases. Germline-derived CDR1 and CDR2 are MDHEN and SYDVKM. The CDR3 has 18 amino acids. The junction had 6 bases not matched to a gene; V was cut back by 1 base and J by 2 bases. The CDR3 DNA reads as TGTGCCAGCAGTTTATATGGACTAGCGGGGGGCATACAAGAGACCCAGTACTTC. Amino acids: CASSLYGLAGGIQETQYF.